This note documents a single T cell receptor (beta chain) sequence. Its antigen is currently unknown. CDR3 length: 11 amino acids. Germline CDR1 and CDR2: SQVTM and ANQGSEA. Trimming removed 6 bases from V and 0 bases from J, with 6 bases in between. This sample is part of a study of CD8+ T cells in alopecia areata. Study conclusions and caveats: Many expanded lesional clones persisted during tofacitinib (in both scalp and blood). Scalp sequencing also captures normal skin's resident alphabeta T cells.

Documented treatment: oral pan-JAK inhibitor, 5-10 mg twice daily. Researchers took lesional scalp punch biopsies and peripheral blood from people who were alopecia areata patients. The authors extracted RNA and reverse transcribed it into cDNA as the sequencing template. TCRdb's table, derived via immunoSEQ multiplex PCR, lists solely in-frame clones and lacks some. The table shows roughly 190,000 clones, with 45% to 75% occurring only once. The TCR sequence derives from a human donor with alopecia areata. This chain connects TRBV29-1 to TRBJ2-7; D call uncertain. The sequencing here drew on CD4+ T cells sorted from blood, taken at week 4, from a patient treated with tofacitinib. In DNA, the CDR3 is TGCAGCGTCGGTTTCTCCTACGAGCAGTACTTC. It specifies CSVGFSYEQYF.